One and the same sample provided the 16 T cell receptor beta chains below, sequenced in a study of vaccination and CD4 T cells after COVID-19. At the Johns Hopkins FTIC core, DNA taken from cultured CD4+ T cells was sequenced by way of the Oncomine TCR Beta short-read assay. TCRdb re-analysed the PCR reads in MiXCR, keeping a single row per CDR3 protein. The repertoire holds thousands of distinct CDR3 sequences, with roughly 15% as singletons. Their antigen targets remain unknown. Regarding treatment: approximately 9-day PBMC culture with coronavirus spike peptide pools or control peptides (ViraFEST assay). The sequenced sample consisted of CD4+ T cells from blood, cultured in vitro. The receptor set was obtained from a human donor who had recovered from COVID-19.

This clonotype is deemed medium-sized (0.01 to 0.1%). The chain joins TRBV20-1 to TRBJ1-5; D gene ambiguous. Germline assignment: CDR1 DFQATT and CDR2 SNEGSKA (reference sequence). This CDR3 has 14 residues. V lost 3 bases and J 3 bases, leaving 12 bases between the germline ends. CDR3 loop: CSASGKGFNQPQHF. In nucleotides, the CDR3 is TGCAGTGCTAGTGGTAAAGGCTTCAATCAGCCCCAGCATTTT.

This clonotype was observed a few times. The chain uses TRBV6-1 and TRBJ1-2; 10 nucleotides align to TRBD1. This CDR3 has 13 amino acids. V shed 6 bases, J shed 4 bases, and the junction held 2 bases outside the gene matches. Germline V lookup: CDR1 MNHNS, CDR2 SASEGT. CDR3 loop: CASRDRGGYGYTF. CDR3 sequence (DNA): TGTGCCAGCAGGGACAGGGGGGGCTATGGCTACACCTTC.

This chain connects TRBV10-3 to TRBJ1-1; tentatively, D is TRBD1 (5 bases). CDR1 ENHRY and CDR2 SYGVKD come from the germline V gene. The CDR3 consists of 14 residues. V was cut by 8 bases and J by 1 base, with 14 bases left in between. CDR3 region: CAIRNRLENTEAFF. The CDR3 DNA reads as TGTGCCATCCGAAACAGGTTAGAGAACACTGAAGCTTTCTTT.

This clonotype is categorized as medium-sized. This chain links TRBV30 with TRBJ1-1; D is uncertain. The CDR3 covers 11 residues. Trimming took 2 bases from V and 8 from J, leaving 9 bases between them. The germline gives CDR1 GTSNPN, CDR2 SVGIG (reference sequence). The CDR3 here is CAWSQQSEAFF. The CDR3 DNA reads as TGTGCCTGGAGTCAACAGAGCGAAGCTTTCTTT.

There are a few counts of this clonotype. V is TRBV7-2 and J is TRBJ2-7; 14 bases agree with TRBD2. CDR1 SGHTA and CDR2 FQGNSA come from the germline V gene. The CDR3 runs 15 residues. The trim removed 5 bases at V and 13 bases at J, leaving 13 bases unmatched. CDR3 in DNA: TGTGCCAGCAGCCCTCGGACTAGCGGGGGGCGAATAATTTACTTC. Translating gives CASSPRTSGGRIIYF.

Judged by abundance, this clonotype is medium-sized (0.01 to 0.1%). The chain links TRBV7-9 to TRBJ1-1; D is unclear. This CDR3 is 14 amino acids long. V was trimmed by 4 bases and J by 1 base, leaving 10 bases between them. From germline, CDR1 is SEHNR and CDR2 FQNEAQ (reference sequence). The CDR3 here is CASSWKGSNTEAFF. DNA of the CDR3: TGTGCCAGCAGCTGGAAGGGATCGAACACTGAAGCTTTCTTT.

A note on this clonotype: This clone may be a read error of a much larger clone one base away. The J gene is TRBJ1-2, the V gene TRBV14; TRBD1 might be the D (6 bases). Germline lookup yields CDR1 SGHDN and CDR2 FVKESK. This CDR3 has 16 residues. The CDR3 loop is CTSSLWGTPTNYGYTF. As DNA, the CDR3 is TGTACCAGCAGCCTTTGGGGGACACCAACTAACTATGGCTACACCTTC.

This clonotype is labeled as medium-sized. The chain is built from TRBV7-9 and TRBJ1-2; D might be TRBD1 (6 bases). Germline loops: CDR1 SEHNR, CDR2 FQNEAQ (reference sequence). The V end lost 5 bases, the J end lost 4 bases, and 14 bases lay between the germline ends. The CDR3 runs to 14 residues. This chain's CDR3 is CASSRDRTIYGYTF. CDR3 nucleotide sequence: TGTGCCAGCAGCAGAGACAGGACTATCTATGGCTACACCTTC.

This clonotype was seen a few times. The rearrangement uses TRBV30 and TRBJ2-7, with a possible D match to TRBD1 (5 bases). This CDR3 spans 13 amino acids. V shed 5 bases and J shed 6 bases, with 17 bases lying between them. The germline V gene has CDR1 GTSNPN and CDR2 SVGIG (reference sequence). CDR3 in amino acids: CAWDGGQGSEQYF. CDR3 in DNA: TGTGCCTGGGACGGCGGTCAGGGTTCCGAGCAGTACTTC.

By proportion, this clonotype is large (0.1 to 1%). The J gene is TRBJ1-1, the V gene TRBV19; D remains ambiguous. The V end lost 4 bases, the J end lost 5 bases, and 5 bases lay between the germline ends. This CDR3 has 11 residues. Germline V gene lookup returns CDR1 LNHDA and CDR2 SQIVND (reference sequence). The CDR3 nucleotides read TGTGCCAGTAGTACGAGGACTGAAGCTTTCTTT. It encodes CASSTRTEAFF.

This clonotype was counted only a few times. The rearrangement links TRBV28 to TRBJ1-1; TRBD1 agrees at 9 bases. V gave up 8 bases and J gave up 4 bases; unmatched junction bases: 8. This CDR3 comprises 14 residues. Germline CDR1 is MDHEN and CDR2 is SYDVKM. CDR3 coding DNA: TGTGCCAGCGGTAGTACAGGGGGCTTCACTGAAGCTTTCTTT. This sequence encodes CASGSTGGFTEAFF. The full variable domain, in which reference TRBV28 and TRBJ1-1 provide the parts outside the CDR3, is DVKVTQSSRYLVKRTGEKVFLECVQDMDHENMFWYRQDPGLGLRLIYFSYDVKMKEKGDIPEGYSVSREKKERFSLILESASTNQTSMYLCASGSTGGFTEAFFGQGTRLTVV.

This rearrangement joins TRBV30 to TRBJ1-6; 7 bases are a match to TRBD1. Per the germline V gene, CDR1 is GTSNPN and CDR2 is SVGIG (reference sequence). V lost 3 bases and J lost 9; bases outside the gene matches: 8. The CDR3 is 14 amino acids. The CDR3 protein is CAWSKGAFGSPLHF. In DNA, the CDR3 is TGTGCCTGGAGCAAGGGGGCTTTTGGTTCACCCCTCCACTTT.

This chain connects TRBV3-1 to TRBJ1-3; D may be TRBD1 (5 bases). The germline gives CDR1 LGHDT, CDR2 YNNKEL (reference sequence). Deletions cut 1 base from V and 2 bases from J, with 9 bases between. The CDR3 consists of 15 residues. CDR3 sequence: CASSQAVRAGNTIYF. The CDR3 coding sequence is TGTGCCAGCAGCCAAGCTGTCAGGGCTGGAAACACCATATATTTT.

The chain recombines TRBV30 with TRBJ1-1, with 7 nucleotides matching TRBD1. Trimming removed 2 bases from V and 3 bases from J; junction bases left unmatched: 6. Germline V gives CDR1 GTSNPN, CDR2 SVGIG (reference sequence). The CDR3 loop spans 14 amino acids. The CDR3 nucleotides read TGTGCCTGGAGTCGAAGGGGGCGGGACACTGAAGCTTTCTTT. Encoded protein: CAWSRRGRDTEAFF.

This clonotype was observed a single time. This rearrangement joins TRBV5-6 to TRBJ2-4; no clear D gene. This CDR3 is built from 14 residues. Germline V gives CDR1 SGHDT, CDR2 YYEEEE. The ends were cut back, 4 bases at V and 0 bases at J, with 8 bases in the middle. DNA of the CDR3: TGTGCCAGCAGCCCTCTAGTAGCCAAAAACATTCAGTACTTC. This sequence encodes CASSPLVAKNIQYF.

This clonotype counts as medium-sized. The rearrangement joins TRBV20-1 to TRBJ1-1; the D is unclear. Germline V gene data show CDR1 as DFQATT and CDR2 as SNEGSKA (reference sequence). V was pared by 4 bases and J by 7 bases, with 13 bases between. The CDR3 contains 12 residues. CDR3 nucleotides: TGCAGTGCTACGCCGTATCCCAGTGAAGCTTTCTTT. Its translation is CSATPYPSEAFF.